This T cell receptor beta chain was profiled in a study of human T cells and chemical hapten exposure. Germline CDR1 reads SGHAT; CDR2 reads FQDESV (reference sequence). With 8 bases clipped from V and 6 bases from J, the junction kept 10 bases outside the gene matches. This CDR3 region has 15 residues. As for time point: patch test 1, 2 weeks after DPC sensitization. Treatment described: therapeutic diphenylcyclopropenone sensitization with weekly scalp DPC. Each CDR3 protein is one row after TCRdb ran MiXCR on the RACE reads. The sample has about 57,000 distinct CDR3 sequences; 7.5% to 10% are singletons. General study findings and limits: Among expanded TCRs, significantly more large CDR3 similarity clusters formed than among controls. In the PT1 data, expanded TCR counts showed a positive correlation with patch test score.

This clonotype was recorded many times. Antigen unknown. This sample comprised whole blood, obtained in connection with sensitization to the hapten diphenylcyclopropenone (DPC). V and J are TRBV11-1 and TRBJ2-1; 10 nucleotides match TRBD2. This clonotype was obtained from a woman aged 40 to 50 with alopecia areata. Some clones in this sample may be carry-over from other donors' samples. The CDR3 bases are TGTGCCAGCTCAGCGGGGGGGGCTTTGGGCAATGAGCAGTTCTTC. It encodes CASSAGGALGNEQFF.